Following are 29 T cell receptor beta chains from one sample sequenced in a study of cytomegalovirus exposure and HLA in healthy donors (TCRdb year 2017). Library preparation employed the immunoSEQ multiplex PCR assay. A mixture of 60 forward primers for TCR Vbeta segments and 13 reverse primers for TCR Jbeta segments was used in the multiplex PCR. In its TCRdb copy, this immuneACCESS table keeps in-frame sequences only and misses some clones. Where compared with another copy, unresolved V genes explain less than half of these, and the others have no known cause. A total of 110,000 to 150,000 clones appear in this sample, approximately 80% of them only once. The ten largest clones take up roughly 3.8% of the sample. The material sequenced was PBMCs. These receptors came from a male donor in good health and CMV-seronegative.

The rearrangement links TRBV10-3 to TRBJ1-1; no definite D call. Germline V gene sequence: CDR1 ENHRY, CDR2 SYGVKD. Trimming took off 0 bases at V and 3 bases at J, with 8 bases between the two ends. The CDR3 loop spans 14 amino acids. The CDR3 here is CAISESDGDTEAFF. The CDR3, as DNA: TGTGCCATCAGTGAGTCCGACGGGGACACTGAAGCTTTCTTT.

The rearrangement uses TRBV5-1 and TRBJ2-5; a possible D gene is TRBD1 (6 bases). The CDR3 extends over 15 amino acids. Per the germline V gene, CDR1 is SGHRS and CDR2 is YFSETQ. V was clipped by 4 bases and J by 2 bases, with 15 bases between them. The CDR3 region has the DNA TGCGCCAGCAGCCCAGGGACAACCCAACAAGAGACCCAGTACTTC. Translation gives CASSPGTTQQETQYF.

This chain links TRBV6-1 with TRBJ2-7; D not certain. CDR3 size: 14 residues. V lost 0 bases, J lost 7 bases, and 13 bases lay in between. Germline loops: CDR1 MNHNS, CDR2 SASEGT. CDR3 protein: CASSEARRLREQYF. As DNA, the CDR3 is TGTGCCAGCAGTGAAGCGCGCAGGCTTAGGGAGCAGTACTTC.

The V gene is TRBV7-2, the J gene TRBJ2-2; D is perhaps TRBD2 (6 bases). Germline V CDR1 and CDR2: SGHTA, FQGNSA. Trimming cost V 3 bases and J 1 base, with 9 bases left between them. There are 15 residues in the CDR3. CDR3 sequence (DNA): TGTGCCAGCAGCTTGCTAGCGATGAACACCGGGGAGCTGTTTTTT. It is translated as CASSLLAMNTGELFF.

The chain joins TRBV6-4 to TRBJ1-1; 7 positions agree with TRBD1. The ends lost 6 bases at V and 1 base at J; junction bases unmatched: 5. Germline V gives CDR1 MRHNA, CDR2 SNTAGT. The CDR3 length is 14 residues. This CDR3 reads CASRVTGRNTEAFF. In DNA form, the CDR3 reads TGTGCCAGCAGGGTGACAGGGAGGAACACTGAAGCTTTCTTT.

The chain uses TRBV18 and TRBJ2-1; 10 nucleotides agree with TRBD2. The junction had 4 bases not matched to a gene; V was cut back by 3 bases and J by 5 bases. Germline loops: CDR1 KGHSH, CDR2 LQKENI. This CDR3 is 15 amino acids long. The CDR3 bases are TGTGCCAGCTCACCCTTAGCGGGAGGTGACAATGAGCAGTTCTTC. The encoded protein is CASSPLAGGDNEQFF.

Details on this clone: This same CDR3 is encoded by further DNA sequences in the sample. The V and J genes are TRBV15 and TRBJ2-5, with 14 bases aligning to TRBD2. The germline CDR1 and CDR2 sequences are LNHNV and YYDKDF (reference sequence). The CDR3 covers 16 residues. V shed 4 bases, J shed 1 base, and the junction held 2 bases outside the gene matches. CDR3 residues: CATSTGLAGGQETQYF. The CDR3, as DNA: TGTGCCACCAGCACAGGACTAGCGGGAGGCCAAGAGACCCAGTACTTC.

This CDR3 is CASSSGQGSINTGELFF. The CDR3 DNA is TGTGCCAGCAGCAGTGGACAGGGTTCCATCAACACCGGGGAGCTGTTTTTT. The chain employs TRBV7-9 and TRBJ2-2, with 8 bases matching TRBD1. The germline gives CDR1 SEHNR, CDR2 FQNEAQ (reference sequence). The CDR3 sequence is 17 residues long. The trim removed 5 bases at V and 2 bases at J, leaving 10 bases unmatched.

This clone was recorded a few times. The rearrangement uses TRBV6-1 and TRBJ1-1; 7 bases match TRBD1. Germline trimming cut 4 bases from V and 1 base from J; bases unmatched to any gene: 6. The CDR3 runs 15 residues. Germline-derived CDR1 and CDR2 are MNHNS and SASEGT. CDR3 amino acids: CASSGRQGGNTEAFF. CDR3 sequence (DNA): TGTGCCAGCAGTGGAAGACAGGGAGGGAACACTGAAGCTTTCTTT.

The CDR3 nucleotides read TGTGCCAGCAGTTTCAGGGGGACAGATACGCAGTATTTT. Translation gives CASSFRGTDTQYF. V and J are TRBV6-5 and TRBJ2-3, with 7 nucleotides matching TRBD1. With V trimmed by 4 bases and J by 3 bases, 1 base remained unmatched. Germline V CDR1 and CDR2: MNHEY, SVGAGI. The CDR3 has 13 residues.

The chain joins TRBV9 to TRBJ1-3; D possibly corresponds to TRBD1 (6 bases). Germline CDR1 is SGDLS and CDR2 is YYNGEE. The V and J ends lost 3 bases and 0 bases respectively, with 16 bases between them. The CDR3 covers 17 residues. The CDR3 is CASSGKRTADSGNTIYF. Written as DNA, the CDR3 is TGTGCCAGCAGCGGGAAACGGACAGCCGACTCTGGAAACACCATATATTTT.

CDR3 coding DNA: TGTGCCATCAGTGGGACTAGCGGGAAAACAGATACGCAGTATTTT. This encodes CAISGTSGKTDTQYF. V and J are TRBV10-3 and TRBJ2-3, with TRBD2 identical over 12 bases. With 4 bases clipped from V and 3 bases from J, the junction kept 2 bases outside the gene matches. Germline V CDR1 and CDR2: ENHRY, SYGVKD. The length of the CDR3 is 15 residues.

This clone was seen more than once but under ten times. CDR3 bases: TGCGCCAGCAGCCCCGGACAGTTATCGAACACTGAAGCTTTCTTT. Translation gives CASSPGQLSNTEAFF. V and J are TRBV4-1 and TRBJ1-1; TRBD1 is a possible D gene (6 bases). The CDR3 contains 15 residues. CDR1 is MGHRA and CDR2 is YSYEKL in the germline V gene. V dropped 4 bases and J dropped 1 base, with 13 bases sitting between them.

There are a few counts of this clone. V usage is TRBV6-5 and J usage is TRBJ1-6, with a weak D call TRBD1 (6 bases). The CDR3 contains 16 residues. CDR1 and CDR2 (germline): MNHEY, SVGAGI. The ends were cut back, 0 bases at V and 10 bases at J, with 16 bases in the middle. As DNA, the CDR3 is TGTGCCAGCAGTTACTCAGGGCAGGGGAGAAACTCACCCCTCCACTTT. Its protein product is CASSYSGQGRNSPLHF.

The V call is TRBV7-2, the J call TRBJ2-2; 8 bases are shared with TRBD2. This CDR3 is built from 18 residues. Trimming at V came to 5 bases and at J to 2 bases, leaving 13 bases not matched to a gene. Per the germline V gene, CDR1 is SGHTA and CDR2 is FQGNSA. The CDR3 region has the DNA TGTGCCAGCAGCCCACTTCTGGGGCGGGGGGAAAACACCGGGGAGCTGTTTTTT. This codes for CASSPLLGRGENTGELFF.

The chain carries TRBV11-2 and TRBJ2-3, with TRBD2 matching 7 bases. J was trimmed by 2 bases and V by 4 bases; bases with no gene match: 15. The germline CDR1 and CDR2 sequences are SGHAT and FQNNGV. The CDR3 sequence is 18 residues long. For the CDR3, the DNA is TGTGCCAGCAGCTCAGAAGTAGTGCCGCGGGAGAACACAGATACGCAGTATTTT. Amino acid sequence: CASSSEVVPRENTDTQYF. Combining the CDR3 with reference TRBV11-2 and TRBJ2-3 gives the whole variable domain EAGVAQSPRYKIIEKRQSVAFWCNPISGHATLYWYQQILGQGPKLLIQFQNNGVVDDSQLPKDRFSAERLKGVDSTLKIQPAKLEDSAVYLCASSSEVVPRENTDTQYFGPGTRLTVL.

This chain links TRBV11-2 with TRBJ1-3; 11 bases map to TRBD1. The V gene's germline CDR1 is SGHAT and CDR2 FQNNGV. Losses at the gene ends were 5 bases for V and 1 base for J; bases not matched to a gene: 4. The length of the CDR3 is 16 residues. CDR3 sequence: CASSRDRGFSGNTIYF. As DNA, the CDR3 is TGTGCCAGCAGCCGGGACAGGGGGTTTTCTGGAAACACCATATATTTT.

The chain joins TRBV25-1 to TRBJ2-2; tentative D call: TRBD2 (6 bases). Trimming stripped 7 bases from V and 3 bases from J, with 9 bases between. CDR1 and CDR2 from the germline V gene are MGHDK and SYGVNS. The CDR3 extends over 13 amino acids. The CDR3 region is CASTGVDTGELFF. The CDR3, as DNA: TGTGCCAGCACGGGGGTTGACACCGGGGAGCTGTTTTTT.

As DNA, the CDR3 is TGTGCCAGCAGTCCTATGACTAGCGGGGGCGCTGGGGGAGATACGCAGTATTTT. Translating it yields CASSPMTSGGAGGDTQYF. The rearrangement uses TRBV9 and TRBJ2-3, with 12 bases identical to TRBD2. J was trimmed by 5 bases and V by 5 bases; bases with no gene match: 15. This CDR3 contains 18 residues. The germline V gene encodes CDR1 SGDLS and CDR2 YYNGEE.

The chain has TRBV6-1 and TRBJ1-2; D gene unclear. Trimming took 1 base from V and 1 from J, leaving 13 bases between them. The CDR3 has 16 residues. The germline gives CDR1 MNHNS, CDR2 SASEGT. CDR3 nucleotide sequence: TGTGCCAGCAGTGAAGTCCGGGATCCGATTAACTATGGCTACACCTTC. Amino acids: CASSEVRDPINYGYTF.

This chain uses TRBV6-1 with TRBJ2-3, with 9 nucleotides matching TRBD2. The germline V gene encodes CDR1 MNHNS and CDR2 SASEGT. The trim removed 9 bases at V and 3 bases at J, leaving 10 bases unmatched. This CDR3 contains 15 residues. CDR3 loop: CASTGGLARTDTQYF. The CDR3 DNA is TGTGCCAGTACGGGGGGACTAGCTCGAACAGATACGCAGTATTTT.

The chain is built from TRBV4-3 and TRBJ2-5; 11 bases match TRBD2. After removal of 0 bases from V and 4 bases from J, the junction contained 1 base not matched to a gene. CDR3 length: 15 amino acids. CDR1 and CDR2 (germline): LGHNA, YSLEER. The CDR3 is CASSQEGTSGETQYF. CDR3 in DNA: TGCGCCAGCAGCCAAGAGGGGACTAGCGGAGAGACCCAGTACTTC.

J is TRBJ2-7 and V is TRBV7-9, with D possibly matching TRBD2 (6 bases). The V end was cut by 4 bases, the J end by 2 bases, with 9 bases between. The CDR3 runs 13 residues. Germline CDR1 and CDR2: SEHNR and FQNEAQ (reference sequence). CDR3 region: CASSSRGTYEQYF. Here the CDR3 DNA reads TGTGCCAGCAGCTCGCGGGGCACCTACGAGCAGTACTTC.

CDR3 loop: CAWSVGAWETQYF. The CDR3 DNA follows: TGTGCCTGGAGTGTGGGAGCTTGGGAGACCCAGTACTTC. The chain uses TRBV30 and TRBJ2-5; TRBD2 is a possible D gene (5 bases). The germline V gene has CDR1 GTSNPN and CDR2 SVGIG (reference sequence). V was shortened by 0 bases and J by 5 bases, with 10 bases between the two germline ends. This CDR3 has 13 residues.

The chain combines TRBV7-2 with TRBJ2-5; TRBD2 aligns across 8 bases. The J call could be wrong; TRBJ2-7 is a better fit for the DNA end. Germline CDR1 SGHTA, CDR2 FQGNSA. The CDR3 spans 15 residues. The CDR3 DNA reads TGTGCCAGCAGCTTAGTGGCTAGCGGGCGCTACGAGCAGTACTTC. Its translation: CASSLVASGRYEQYF.

This clone was seen only a few times. The chain is built from TRBV9 and TRBJ2-2, with 7 bases that match TRBD2. J lost 2 bases, V lost 2 bases, and 3 bases had no gene match. Germline CDR1 is SGDLS and CDR2 is YYNGEE. The CDR3 totals 15 residues. CDR3 residues: CASSVAGVNTGELFF. CDR3 coding DNA: TGTGCCAGCAGCGTTGCGGGGGTTAACACCGGGGAGCTGTTTTTT.

A few counts support this clone. This sequence joins TRBV4-3 and TRBJ2-7; TRBD2 matches 8 bases. CDR1 and CDR2 from the germline V gene are LGHNA and YSLEER. V lost 0 bases, J lost 7 bases, and 11 bases stayed unmatched. The CDR3 covers 16 residues. The CDR3 DNA sequence: TGCGCCAGCAGCCAAGATTGGAGTAGCGGGGTTTCGGAGCAGTACTTC. Its protein is CASSQDWSSGVSEQYF.

The chain employs TRBV5-1 and TRBJ2-3; 12 bases are shared with TRBD2. The V and J ends lost 0 bases and 7 bases, in that order; junction bases with no gene match: 6. Germline CDR1 SGHRS, CDR2 YFSETQ. The CDR3 consists of 16 residues. Here the CDR3 DNA reads TGCGCCAGCAGCTTGGTGGGGGGACTAGCGGGCAATACGCAGTATTTT. It encodes CASSLVGGLAGNTQYF. The variable domain in full, completed from reference TRBV5-1 and TRBJ2-3, reads KAGVTQTPRYLIKTRGQQVTLSCSPISGHRSVSWYQQTPGQGLQFLFEYFSETQRNKGNFPGRFSGRQFSNSRSEMNVSTLELGDSALYLCASSLVGGLAGNTQYFGPGTRLTVL.

Worth noting for this clone: An end of the junction does not agree with germline; a read error may underlie this. The V and J genes are TRBV7-9 and TRBJ1-2; 7 bases are shared with TRBD1. Germline-derived CDR1 and CDR2 are SEHNR and FQNEAQ (reference sequence). This CDR3 is 15 amino acids long. Here the CDR3 DNA reads TGTGCCAGCACCTTAATGCGACAGGGAGGTAACGGCTACACCTTC. It is translated as CASTLMRQGGNGYTF.